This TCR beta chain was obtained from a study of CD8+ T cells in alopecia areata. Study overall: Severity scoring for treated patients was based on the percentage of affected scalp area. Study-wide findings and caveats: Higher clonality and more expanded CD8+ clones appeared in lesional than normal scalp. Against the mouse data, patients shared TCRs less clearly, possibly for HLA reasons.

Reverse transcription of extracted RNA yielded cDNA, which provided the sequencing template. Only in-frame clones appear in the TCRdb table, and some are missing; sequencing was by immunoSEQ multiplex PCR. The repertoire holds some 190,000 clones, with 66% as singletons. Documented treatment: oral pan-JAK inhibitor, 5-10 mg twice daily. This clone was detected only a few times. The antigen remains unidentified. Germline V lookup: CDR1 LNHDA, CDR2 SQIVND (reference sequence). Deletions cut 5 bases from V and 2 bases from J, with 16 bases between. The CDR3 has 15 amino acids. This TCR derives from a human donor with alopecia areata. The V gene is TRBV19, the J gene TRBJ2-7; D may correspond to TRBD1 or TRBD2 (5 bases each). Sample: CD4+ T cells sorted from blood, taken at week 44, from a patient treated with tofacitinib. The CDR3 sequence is CASSPGPELPYEQYF. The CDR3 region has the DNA TGTGCCAGTAGTCCGGGACCCGAACTACCCTACGAGCAGTACTTC.